The 3 T cell receptor beta chains below all came from one sample that was sequenced in a study of tumor-infiltrating lymphocytes in primary liver carcinoma (dated by TCRdb to 2015 to 2018). TRIzol reagent was used to extract blood RNA from unsorted whole blood, while the DNeasy Blood & Tissue kit provided the germline DNA. The listed sequencing device is Illumina HiSeq 2500. A constant-region primer and ProtoScript II reverse transcriptase were used to reverse-transcribe TCRbeta-specific cDNA from roughly 480 ng total RNA. TCRbeta libraries were built with three nested multiplex PCR rounds, a slightly modified ARM-PCR procedure. Each of the first two PCR rounds ran for around 11 cycles and used multiplex TRBV1-TRBV30 forward primers together with a Cbeta reverse primer. Using fastp trimming at Q25 and MiXCR clonotype assembly, TCRdb reanalyzed the public sequencing data and kept in-frame beta chains. One record per CDR3 amino acid sequence lists the most common genes and DNA. This sample holds approximately 340,000 distinct CDR3 sequences; almost 65% were observed only once. The ten largest account for roughly 6% of the sample.

The sequencing input was peripheral blood. These TCRs come from a man aged 40-55 years with primary liver carcinoma and hepatitis B virus infection.

This clonotype was found many times. V and J are TRBV4-3 and TRBJ1-1; TRBD1 matches 8 bases. The germline gives CDR1 LGHNA, CDR2 YSLEER. The CDR3 totals 16 residues. J gave up 7 bases and V 1 base, and 11 bases lay outside the gene matches. In DNA form, the CDR3 reads TGCGCCAGCAGCCAAGTCCCGACCAGGGGGCGGATTGAAGCTTTCTTT. This gives the protein CASSQVPTRGRIEAFF.

About this clonotype: The CDR3 does not close with the conserved phenylalanine or tryptophan, likely indicating a read error. The chain recombines TRBV6-5 with TRBJ2-7, with TRBD2 matching 7 bases. CDR1 and CDR2 from the germline V gene are MNHEY and SVGAGI. The CDR3 totals 15 residues. The CDR3 bases are TGTGTCAGCAGAAAAAAACCGGGAGGCTCCTACGAGCAGTACCTC. Amino acid sequence: CVSRKKPGGSYEQYL.

With respect to this clonotype: A much more abundant neighbour one base away suggests this may be a read error. CDR3 loop: CASSDAWGRSYEQYF. CDR3 nucleotide sequence: TGTGCCAGCAGTGATGCCTGGGGACGGAGCTACGAGCAGTACTTC. The chain links TRBV6-1 to TRBJ2-7; D assignment may be TRBD1 or TRBD2 (5 bases each). The germline V gene has CDR1 MNHNS and CDR2 SASEGT. The CDR3 runs to 15 residues. V was shortened by 3 bases and J by 3 bases, with 15 bases between the two germline ends.